This T cell receptor (beta chain) derives from a study of blood T cell repertoires in COVID-19. About the research overall: From the United States, Italy and Spain came samples of acute and convalescent COVID-19.

Original processing methods: Counts of nucleated cells, estimated from reference gene primer amplification, were obtained. Data came from immunoSEQ multiplex PCR; TCRdb stores just in-frame clones and leaves some out. That table supplies the V and J calls and clone size; D and trimming were determined from the DNA. The sample carries about 270,000 clones, 91% recorded once. CDR1 is LNHDA and CDR2 is SQIVND in the germline V gene (reference sequence). The CDR3 is made up of 14 amino acids. The J segment lost 7 bases and the V segment lost 11 bases, leaving 13 bases of the junction unmatched. Assignments of participants to cohorts depended upon their own reported clinical history. Contact with a PCR-confirmed or clinician-diagnosed COVID-19 case occurred within 2 weeks of entry.

Specimen: PBMCs or T cells enriched from blood (not recorded which). The rearrangement joins TRBV19 to TRBJ1-2; 10 bases align to TRBD1. The TCR sequence derives from a man aged 40-49 years who had been exposed to COVID-19. CDR3 residues: CAGQPGTGVGGYTF. DNA of the CDR3: TGTGCCGGTCAGCCCGGGACAGGGGTTGGTGGCTACACCTTC. Variable domain in full (rest from reference TRBV19 and TRBJ1-2): DGGITQSPKYLFRKEGQNVTLSCEQNLNHDAMYWYRQDPGQGLRLIYYSQIVNDFQKGDIAEGYSVSREKKESFPLTVTSAQKNPTAFYLCAGQPGTGVGGYTFGSGTRLTVV.